This T cell receptor (beta chain) was captured in a study of blood T cell repertoires in COVID-19. Profiled with immunoSEQ multiplex PCR; TCRdb holds only in-frame clones, not every one. This table has 70,000 to 95,000 clones, approximately 89% appearing once. V shed 4 bases, J shed 0 bases, and the junction held 10 bases outside the gene matches. Germline values: CDR1 ENHRY, CDR2 SYGVKD. The CDR3 has 17 amino acids. This chain uses TRBV10-3 with TRBJ2-3, with TRBD2 matching 7 bases. This TCR was sampled from a man aged 50 or older with active COVID-19. The specimen sequenced was peripheral blood. CDR3 loop: CAISVGGGGPSTDTQYF. CDR3 coding DNA: TGTGCCATCAGTGTAGGTGGCGGGGGACCTAGCACAGATACGCAGTATTTT.